Listed here are 7 T cell receptor beta chains from one sample, sequenced in a study of blood T cell repertoires in COVID-19. Profiling relied on immunoSEQ multiplex PCR, and the TCRdb table lists in-frame clones only, not all of them. The sample includes just over 650,000 clones, 80% to 90% seen only once; the top ten take roughly 0.25%. Sequencing input: peripheral blood. The receptors were sampled from a woman in her late teens or twenties with acute or convalescent COVID-19.

CDR3 sequence reads: CASSLLAGGPTDTQYF. In DNA form, the CDR3 reads TGTGCCAGCAGCCTCCTAGCGGGGGGGCCCACAGATACGCAGTATTTT. The chain joins TRBV9 to TRBJ2-3, with TRBD2 matching 12 bases. Germline V lookup: CDR1 SGDLS, CDR2 YYNGEE. This CDR3 spans 16 amino acids. The V and J ends lost 4 bases and 2 bases, in that order; junction bases with no gene match: 5.

The chain carries TRBV13 and TRBJ2-3; the D gene is possibly TRBD2 (6 bases). Per germline, CDR1 PRHDT and CDR2 FYEKMQ (reference sequence). Trimming left V 3 bases short and J 1 base short, with 20 bases between. The CDR3 runs to 18 residues. The CDR3 region has the DNA TGTGCCAGCAGCTTCGGCGGAGGGCCCCACCCTCGCACAGATACGCAGTATTTT. Its protein product is CASSFGGGPHPRTDTQYF.

This chain connects TRBV12-3 or TRBV12-4 to TRBJ2-7, with a weak D call TRBD1 (7 bases). The CDR3 is 13 residues long. V gave up 10 bases and J gave up 5 bases, with 18 bases separating them. The CDR3 sequence: CATGGPGFNEQYF. The CDR3 DNA follows: TGTGCCACAGGGGGGCCCGGGTTCAACGAGCAGTACTTC.

In its sample, this clone was seen once. This chain uses TRBV10-3 with TRBJ2-1; 12 bases are shared with TRBD2. The CDR3 has 17 amino acids. V shed 4 bases, J shed 1 base, and the junction held 5 bases outside the gene matches. Germline V gene lookup returns CDR1 ENHRY and CDR2 SYGVKD. The CDR3 protein is CAISGRLAGGSYNEQFF. CDR3 coding DNA: TGTGCCATCAGTGGCCGGCTAGCGGGGGGGTCCTACAATGAGCAGTTCTTC.

The chain is built from TRBV30 and TRBJ1-2; no firm D call. V dropped 1 base and J dropped 8 bases, with 14 bases sitting between them. This CDR3 region has 13 residues. From germline, CDR1 is GTSNPN and CDR2 SVGIG (reference sequence). Here the CDR3 DNA reads TGTGCCTGGAGTGCCTACATCGCGGGCGGCTACACCTTC. This gives the protein CAWSAYIAGGYTF. Combining the CDR3 with reference TRBV30 and TRBJ1-2 gives the whole variable domain SQTIHQWPATLVQPVGSPLSLECTVEGTSNPNLYWYRQAAGRGLQLLFYSVGIGQISSEVPQNLSASRPQDRQFILSSKKLLLSDSGFYLCAWSAYIAGGYTFGSGTRLTVV.

The chain uses TRBV6-5 and TRBJ1-2; 9 positions match TRBD1. The CDR3 is made up of 15 amino acids. V was pared by 2 bases and J by 4 bases, with 5 bases of the junction left unmatched. Germline-derived CDR1 and CDR2 are MNHEY and SVGAGI. The DNA of the CDR3 is TGTGCCAGCAGTTACGGACAGGGGAGCCTCTATGGCTACACCTTC. It specifies CASSYGQGSLYGYTF.

This clone was observed a handful of times. The genes are TRBV5-1 and TRBJ1-1; maybe TRBD1 (5 bases). The germline gives CDR1 SGHRS, CDR2 YFSETQ. The V and J ends lost 4 bases and 4 bases respectively, with 17 bases between them. The CDR3 loop spans 15 amino acids. The CDR3 loop is CASSPGDSIITEAFF. The CDR3 nucleotides read TGCGCCAGCAGCCCGGGGGACTCTATTATCACTGAAGCTTTCTTT.